The clone carrying this T cell receptor (beta chain) occurred many times. Its antigen remains unidentified. The germline V gene has CDR1 SEHNR and CDR2 FQNEAQ (reference sequence). The CDR3 runs 12 residues. Deletions cut 10 bases from V and 0 bases from J, with 4 bases between. This sample was included in a study of human T cells and chemical hapten exposure. Study in general: Small pooled library volume differences mainly caused per-sample TCR yield variation. Whole-study findings and limits: Donors were affected by alopecia, so their immune reaction might vary from that of healthy individuals. As patch test score rose, PT1 expanded TCR counts tended to rise as well.

As to time point: patch test 1, 2 weeks after DPC sensitization. This sample's treatment: therapeutic diphenylcyclopropenone sensitization with weekly scalp DPC. Samples of blood were obtained prior to the application of each patch test. Using its own MiXCR run on the RACE reads, TCRdb lists one record per CDR3 protein. The sample has under 450,000 distinct CDR3 sequences, approximately 4.4% seen once. This clonotype was sampled from a woman aged 45 to 65 with alopecia areata. Some clones in this sample may be carry-over from other donors' samples. Here the sequenced sample was whole blood, taken in connection with sensitization to the hapten diphenylcyclopropenone (DPC). The chain combines TRBV7-9 with TRBJ2-6; D call uncertain. The CDR3 protein is CATVSGANVLTF. For the CDR3, the DNA is TGTGCCACCGTCTCTGGGGCCAACGTCCTGACTTTC.